This T cell receptor beta chain came from a study of Tregs in tolerant kidney transplant recipients. Study results and caveats: The small number of patients limits these findings pending further validation. The most relevant donor-specific Treg TCRbeta repertoire apparently came from expansion with activated donor B cells. For some patients, primers changed over time, blocking nucleotide-level comparison.

With regard to this clone: The target antigen is unknown.

Clones were sequenced by immunoSEQ multiplex PCR, and TCRdb holds only the in-frame ones, with some missing. The table shows over 85,000 clones, with 90% to 95% occurring only once. The CDR3 has 16 residues. The germline gives CDR1 MNHNS, CDR2 SASEGT. Trimming left V 2 bases short and J 7 bases short, with 20 bases between. CD4+CD25+CD127- Tregs, CD4+CD25- non-Tregs, CD4 and CD8 cells were sorted. The specimen comprised CD4+ T cells from blood, sampled before the transplant. The receptor was derived from a human donor who received a combined kidney and bone marrow transplant. The J gene is TRBJ1-2, the V gene TRBV6-1; D remains ambiguous. The CDR3 sequence: CASSEMMGGQSGGYTF. The CDR3 DNA reads as TGTGCCAGCAGTGAAATGATGGGAGGGCAGTCCGGTGGCTACACCTTC.